These 7 T cell receptor beta chains were all obtained from the same sample, sequenced in a study of blood T cells in healthy people across ages. With a J-beta primer mix and a sample-barcoded 5' primer, a second PCR ran about 6 to 11 cycles. Using its own MiXCR run on the 5' RACE reads, TCRdb lists one record per CDR3 protein. Of more than 900,000 distinct CDR3 sequences listed, around 27% are singletons. These data were likewise used in another study, on T cells of mothers and their children.

Sequencing was done on a sample of blood. These TCRs come from a girl aged 2-10 years in good health.

The V call is TRBV7-9, the J call TRBJ2-1; D remains unclear. V was cut by 1 base and J by 6 bases, with 16 bases left in between. Germline values: CDR1 SEHNR, CDR2 FQNEAQ (reference sequence). The CDR3 runs to 16 residues. CDR3 coding DNA: TGTGCCAGCAGCTTAGTAGGAAACTACAATCCCAATGAGCAGTTCTTC. Translated: CASSLVGNYNPNEQFF.

The chain employs TRBV7-9 and TRBJ2-1, with TRBD2 matching over 9 bases. Germline values: CDR1 SEHNR, CDR2 FQNEAQ (reference sequence). J gave up 5 bases and V 2 bases, and 7 bases lay outside the gene matches. The CDR3 has 16 residues. CDR3: CASSLRRGGKHNEQFF. In DNA form, the CDR3 reads TGTGCCAGCAGCTTACGGCGGGGGGGGAAACACAATGAGCAGTTCTTC. Full variable domain (remainder filled in from reference TRBV7-9 and TRBJ2-1): DTGVSQNPRHKITKRGQNVTFRCDPISEHNRLYWYRQTLGQGPEFLTYFQNEAQLEKSRLLSDRFSAERPKGSFSTLEIQRTEQGDSAMYLCASSLRRGGKHNEQFFGPGTRLTVL.

The CDR3 here is CASSLKGGPEQFF. The CDR3 DNA reads as TGCGCCAGCAGCCTAAAAGGGGGGCCTGAGCAGTTCTTC. The chain has TRBV4-1 and TRBJ2-1, with D possibly being TRBD1 or TRBD2 (6 bases each). Trimming removed 4 bases at V and 9 bases at J, with 13 bases between. The CDR3 contains 13 residues. Germline CDR1 is MGHRA and CDR2 is YSYEKL.

This clonotype was observed a handful of times. The chain combines TRBV12-3 or TRBV12-4 with TRBJ2-7; 10 nucleotides agree with TRBD1. CDR3 length: 18 amino acids. Losses at the gene ends were 2 bases for V and 2 bases for J; bases not matched to a gene: 12. CDR3 in amino acids: CASSLRVGPGTGAYEQYF. CDR3 nucleotides: TGTGCCAGCAGTTTAAGGGTAGGGCCTGGGACAGGGGCCTACGAGCAGTACTTC.

This clonotype has just a few counts. The rearrangement joins TRBV19 to TRBJ2-2; tentatively, D is TRBD1 or TRBD2 (5 bases each). Trimming stripped 5 bases from V and 6 bases from J, with 16 bases between. This CDR3 is 15 amino acids long. Germline V gene lookup returns CDR1 LNHDA and CDR2 SQIVND (reference sequence). The CDR3 nucleotides are TGTGCCAGTAGTCCCGATTTGGGGGTGCCCGGGGAGCTGTTTTTT. Its protein product is CASSPDLGVPGELFF. Combining the CDR3 with reference TRBV19 and TRBJ2-2 gives the whole variable domain DGGITQSPKYLFRKEGQNVTLSCEQNLNHDAMYWYRQDPGQGLRLIYYSQIVNDFQKGDIAEGYSVSREKKESFPLTVTSAQKNPTAFYLCASSPDLGVPGELFFGEGSRLTVL.

This clonotype was recorded a few times. The chain joins TRBV28 to TRBJ2-7, with 7 bases matching TRBD2. V was pared by 7 bases and J by 3 bases, with 9 bases of the junction left unmatched. The germline V gene encodes CDR1 MDHEN and CDR2 SYDVKM. This CDR3 comprises 14 residues. CDR3 sequence: CASIAMGDYYEQYF. The CDR3 coding sequence is TGTGCCAGCATCGCTATGGGGGACTACTACGAGCAGTACTTC.

This clonotype appeared a few times. This chain uses TRBV6-5 with TRBJ2-2, with D possibly TRBD1 on 5 matching bases. This CDR3 contains 13 residues. The germline V and J ends were trimmed by 5 bases and 6 bases, with 10 bases remaining between them. Germline V gives CDR1 MNHEY, CDR2 SVGAGI. CDR3 DNA sequence: TGTGCCAGCAGTGTCCAGGGTTCCGGGGAGCTGTTTTTT. It is translated as CASSVQGSGELFF.